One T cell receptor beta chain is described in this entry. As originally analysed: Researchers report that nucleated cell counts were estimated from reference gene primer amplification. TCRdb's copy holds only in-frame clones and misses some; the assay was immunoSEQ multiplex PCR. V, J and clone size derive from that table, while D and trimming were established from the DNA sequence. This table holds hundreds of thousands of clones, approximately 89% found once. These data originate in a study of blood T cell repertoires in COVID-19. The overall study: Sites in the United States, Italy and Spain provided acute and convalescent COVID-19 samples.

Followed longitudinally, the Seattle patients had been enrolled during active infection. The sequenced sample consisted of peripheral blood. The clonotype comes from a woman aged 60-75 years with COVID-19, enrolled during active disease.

The DNA for the CDR3 is TGTGCCAGCAGCGTAGCTACTCCAGGGGTCGTGGCTAGCGGGTCGGAAGAGACCCAGTACTTC. Translation gives CASSVATPGVVASGSEETQYF. The chain joins TRBV9 to TRBJ2-5; TRBD2 matches at 8 bases. Germline V gene sequence: CDR1 SGDLS, CDR2 YYNGEE. Losses at the gene ends were 0 bases for V and 3 bases for J; bases not matched to a gene: 22. CDR3 size: 21 residues. The complete variable domain, with remaining parts taken from reference TRBV9 and TRBJ2-5, reads DSGVTQTPKHLITATGQRVTLRCSPRSGDLSVYWYQQSLDQGLQFLIQYYNGEERAKGNILERFSAQQFPDLHSELNLSSLELGDSALYFCASSVATPGVVASGSEETQYFGPGTRLLVL.